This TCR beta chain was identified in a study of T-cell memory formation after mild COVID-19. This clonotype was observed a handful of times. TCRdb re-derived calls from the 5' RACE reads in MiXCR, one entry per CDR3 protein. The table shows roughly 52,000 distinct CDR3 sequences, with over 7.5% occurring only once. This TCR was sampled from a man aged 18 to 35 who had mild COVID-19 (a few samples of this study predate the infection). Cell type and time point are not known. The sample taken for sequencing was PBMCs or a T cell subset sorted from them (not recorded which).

CDR3 bases: TGCGCCAGCAGCCAAGAGGGACAGGGGAGTCAGCCCCAGCATTTT. It translates to CASSQEGQGSQPQHF. The chain employs TRBV4-1 and TRBJ1-5, with 10 bases that match TRBD1. V lost 0 bases to trimming and J lost 6 bases; unmatched junction nucleotides: 2. The CDR3 loop spans 15 amino acids. Germline V gene data show CDR1 as MGHRA and CDR2 as YSYEKL.